The T cell receptor beta chain described here comes from a study of cytomegalovirus exposure and HLA in healthy donors. Study-level information: Of the donors genotyped, a few hundred in all, about 80% fell in the Caucasian-associated ancestry cluster. Whole-study findings and limits: CMV serostatus stood as the only immune exposure information on hand. TCR beta sequences reportedly predicted most subjects' HLA-A and HLA-B alleles accurately. Reports indicated that the classifier achieved high specificity and sensitivity in diagnosing cytomegalovirus status.

As for this clone: The antigen remains unidentified. As the CDR3 is not closed by the conserved phenylalanine or tryptophan, this likely results from a read error.

Both 60 Vbeta primers and 13 Jbeta primers went into the PCR. Profiling relied on immunoSEQ multiplex PCR, and the TCRdb table lists in-frame clones only, not all of them. This repertoire shows about 150,000 clones, roughly 84% found once; its top ten account for 0.35% to 0.4%. The sequenced material came from PBMCs. The receptor comes from a boy aged 2 to 10 in good health and CMV-seronegative.

The CDR3 here is CATPVLSYYGYTL. CDR3 bases: TGTGCCACCCCCGTCCTTAGCTACTATGGCTACACCCTC. The rearrangement uses TRBV2 and TRBJ1-2; D is unresolved. The V gene's germline CDR1 is SNHLY and CDR2 FYNNEI. The CDR3 spans 13 residues. With 10 bases removed from V and 3 bases from J, the gap between germline ends came to 15 bases.